This T cell receptor (beta chain) was retrieved from a study of memory CD4+ T cells and cytomegalovirus serostatus. Background on the study: Donors were healthy Belgian adults, some 10 CMV seropositive and fewer than 30 seronegative.

The sort gate was single viable CD3+CD4+CD8-CD45RO+ cells for memory CD4+ T cells. Donors' CMV status reflects serum IgG against pp150, pp28, p38, p52. Total CD4+ T cells were enriched by CD4 positive selection. General study results and limits: Each of roughly 65 CMV-associated TCRbeta sequences occurred in one to five individuals.

Remarks on this clone: Its specificity is not known.

Sequenced by immunoSEQ multiplex PCR; TCRdb stores in-frame clones only, minus some. The sample yields about 82,000 clones, 80% seen once. In germline, CDR1 is SGHRS, CDR2 YFSETQ. Trimming at V came to 4 bases and at J to 0 bases, leaving 9 bases not matched to a gene. CDR3 length: 19 amino acids. The chain recombines TRBV5-1 with TRBJ2-1; 14 positions match TRBD2. The origin of this receptor is an adult in good health and CMV-seronegative. Sequences were obtained from memory CD4+ T cells from blood. This chain's CDR3 is CASSGAGTSGGASYNEQFF. CDR3 sequence (DNA): TGCGCCAGCAGCGGAGCCGGGACTAGCGGGGGAGCCTCCTACAATGAGCAGTTCTTC.